This T cell receptor (beta chain) was identified during a study of cytomegalovirus exposure and HLA in healthy donors. Comments on this clone: Its cognate antigen is unknown.

The CDR3 covers 16 residues. Looked up from germline, CDR1 is SGDLS and CDR2 is YYNGEE. V shed 0 bases and J shed 7 bases, with 16 bases lying between them. Study-level results: A later analysis by the authors found several of the most significant clusters apparently linked to common viral pathogens.

The study ran its PCR with 60 Vbeta and 13 Jbeta primers. Profiled with immunoSEQ multiplex PCR; TCRdb holds only in-frame clones, not every one. The data hold about 120,000 clones, with around three quarters observed a single time. The sequencing sample was made of PBMCs. J is TRBJ2-2 and V is TRBV9, with D possibly being TRBD2 (7 bases). The TCR comes from a woman aged 25-40 years in good health and CMV-seropositive. The CDR3 DNA follows: TGTGCCAGCAGCGTAGAGGGGGGGTCATTGGTCGGGGAGCTGTTTTTT. It specifies CASSVEGGSLVGELFF.